This TCR beta chain was recorded in a study of T cells in Graves' hyperthyroidism and ophthalmopathy. Researchers took RNA transcripts and amplified the TCR beta CDR3 regions from them. The HTBI primer set was used in a first-round RT-PCR of the TCR CDR3. TCRdb ran MiXCR on the multiplex PCR reads and lists one entry per CDR3 protein. The data show some 270,000 distinct CDR3 sequences, roughly a quarter seen once. The clonotype comes from a middle-aged woman with Graves' ophthalmopathy. Material for sequencing was blood.

CDR3: CAWSVGGGQDGEAFF. DNA for the CDR3: TGTGCCTGGAGTGTAGGGGGCGGGCAGGACGGTGAAGCTTTCTTT. The V gene is TRBV30, the J gene TRBJ1-1; 7 nucleotides match TRBD1. This CDR3 has 15 residues. V lost 0 bases, J lost 7 bases, and 11 bases stayed unmatched. Germline-derived CDR1 and CDR2 are GTSNPN and SVGIG (reference sequence).